One sample yielded the 20 T cell receptor beta chains listed below, sequenced in a study of shared clonotypes between healthy human individuals. The repertoire was sequenced with immunoSEQ multiplex PCR; TCRdb's copy has only in-frame clones and lacks some. This sample has about 2,100,000 clones; approximately 94% occur once, and the top ten carry approximately 1.7%. Positive CCR7 selection of CD45RO-negative cells yielded the naive CD8 cells, and terminally differentiated effector memory CD45RA+ cells were excluded. The sequenced material came from naive CD8+ T cells from PBMCs. Receptors originate from a man aged 18 to 29 in good health. Some clones in this sample may be carry-over from other donors' samples.

The chain is built from TRBV2 and TRBJ2-1, with TRBD2 matching 9 bases. Per germline, CDR1 SNHLY and CDR2 FYNNEI. V was pared by 4 bases and J by 6 bases, with 7 bases of the junction left unmatched. This CDR3 region has 15 residues. The CDR3 protein is CASSAGLAGLNEQFF. CDR3 DNA: TGTGCCAGCAGTGCGGGTCTAGCGGGACTCAATGAGCAGTTCTTC.

The genes are TRBV7-6 and TRBJ2-3; 8 bases line up with TRBD2. The germline V gene has CDR1 SGHVS and CDR2 FNYEAQ. The V gene end was trimmed by 5 bases and the J gene end by 1 base; junction bases not matched to a gene: 14. CDR3 length: 18 residues. CDR3 in amino acids: CASSPPGLVLAGTDTQYF. CDR3 coding DNA: TGTGCCAGCAGCCCACCGGGTCTTGTACTAGCGGGCACAGATACGCAGTATTTT.

This clone appeared a few times. J is TRBJ2-2 and V is TRBV7-6; no reliable D call. Germline V gives CDR1 SGHVS, CDR2 FNYEAQ. Trimming removed 1 base at V and 1 base at J, with 4 bases between. The CDR3 consists of 14 residues. For the CDR3, the DNA is TGTGCCAGCAGCTTAGGGCAGAACACCGGGGAGCTGTTTTTT. It yields the protein CASSLGQNTGELFF.

Here the CDR3 DNA reads TGTGCCAGCAGCCCCGAGGGCCGTTCCTACGAGCAGTACTTC. Translating gives CASSPEGRSYEQYF. The chain is built from TRBV7-2 and TRBJ2-7; D is perhaps TRBD2 (5 bases). Looked up from germline, CDR1 is SGHTA and CDR2 is FQGNSA. The CDR3 runs 14 residues. The V end lost 5 bases, the J end lost 1 base, and 12 bases lay between the germline ends.

The chain joins TRBV4-3 to TRBJ1-4, with 7 bases that match TRBD1. The CDR3 runs to 15 residues. J gave up 5 bases and V 3 bases, and 6 bases lay outside the gene matches. Germline CDR1 LGHNA, CDR2 YSLEER. CDR3 region: CASSQNTGVNEKLFF. CDR3 nucleotides: TGCGCCAGCAGCCAGAACACAGGGGTAAATGAAAAACTGTTTTTT.

V is TRBV28 and J is TRBJ1-5; 8 bases are shared with TRBD1. This CDR3 region has 16 residues. V gave up 2 bases and J gave up 4 bases; unmatched junction bases: 7. Per the germline V gene, CDR1 is MDHEN and CDR2 is SYDVKM. This CDR3 reads CASSLQGASQNQPQHF. The CDR3 coding sequence is TGTGCCAGCAGTTTACAGGGGGCTTCTCAAAATCAGCCCCAGCATTTT.

The chain employs TRBV7-2 and TRBJ2-1, with 16 nucleotides matching TRBD2. The junction had 7 bases not matched to a gene; V was cut back by 4 bases and J by 4 bases. The CDR3 is 18 residues long. Germline V gives CDR1 SGHTA, CDR2 FQGNSA. Written as DNA, the CDR3 is TGTGCCAGCAGCTCGCCGGGACTAGCGGGAGGGATGTACAATGAGCAGTTCTTC. Its translation: CASSSPGLAGGMYNEQFF.

The genes are TRBV7-3 and TRBJ2-1, with D unclear. Germline V gene data show CDR1 as SGHTA and CDR2 as FQGTGA. Trimming shortened V by 2 bases and J by 6 bases, and 5 bases separated the two germline ends. The CDR3 has 12 residues. The CDR3 here is CASSLGFNEQFF. In nucleotides, the CDR3 is TGTGCCAGCAGCTTAGGGTTCAATGAGCAGTTCTTC.

The chain recombines TRBV7-6 with TRBJ1-1; 10 bases match TRBD1. The ends lost 4 bases at V and 2 bases at J; junction bases unmatched: 7. CDR3 size: 16 residues. Germline assignment: CDR1 SGHVS and CDR2 FNYEAQ. CDR3 region: CASSSRTGGANTEAFF. Written as DNA, the CDR3 is TGTGCCAGCAGCTCAAGGACAGGGGGGGCCAACACTGAAGCTTTCTTT. The full variable domain, completed using reference TRBV7-6 and TRBJ1-1, is GAGVSQSPRYKVTKRGQDVALRCDPISGHVSLYWYRQALGQGPEFLTYFNYEAQQDKSGLPNDRFSAERPEGSISTLTIQRTEQRDSAMYRCASSSRTGGANTEAFFGQGTRLTVV.

V gene TRBV5-4 combines with J gene TRBJ2-3, with 8 bases fitting TRBD1. The CDR3 spans 14 residues. Germline V CDR1 and CDR2: SGHNT, YYREEE (reference sequence). V trimming: 3 bases; J trimming: 7 bases; junction bases outside the gene matches: 7. The CDR3 protein is CASSWMTGDHTQYF. CDR3 bases: TGTGCCAGCAGCTGGATGACAGGGGATCATACGCAGTATTTT.

The V and J genes are TRBV7-2 and TRBJ1-5; 8 bases agree with TRBD1. V shed 7 bases, J shed 0 bases, and the junction held 5 bases outside the gene matches. Germline CDR1 reads SGHTA; CDR2 reads FQGNSA. The CDR3 spans 15 residues. This chain's CDR3 is CASTDRGHSNQPQHF. In nucleotides, the CDR3 is TGTGCCAGCACAGACAGGGGACATAGCAATCAGCCCCAGCATTTT.

This clone came up once. V and J are TRBV27 and TRBJ2-7; weak D call: TRBD1 (7 bases). Per germline, CDR1 MNHEY and CDR2 SMNVEV (reference sequence). Trimming stripped 0 bases from V and 0 bases from J, with 12 bases between. This CDR3 has 16 residues. The CDR3 is CASSLSVRGASYEQYF. The CDR3 DNA sequence: TGTGCCAGCAGTTTATCGGTCAGGGGGGCCTCCTACGAGCAGTACTTC.

This chain links TRBV9 with TRBJ2-3; D is undetermined. Germline CDR1 and CDR2: SGDLS and YYNGEE. V was trimmed by 1 base and J by 5 bases, leaving 14 bases between them. This CDR3 region has 15 residues. In DNA, the CDR3 is TGTGCCAGCAGCGTATCCCAACTTGAGGTAGATACGCAGTATTTT. This sequence encodes CASSVSQLEVDTQYF. The variable domain in full, with the rest retrieved from reference TRBV9 and TRBJ2-3, is DSGVTQTPKHLITATGQRVTLRCSPRSGDLSVYWYQQSLDQGLQFLIQYYNGEERAKGNILERFSAQQFPDLHSELNLSSLELGDSALYFCASSVSQLEVDTQYFGPGTRLTVL.

The chain combines TRBV19 with TRBJ2-6; D gene uncertain. The germline V and J ends were trimmed by 2 bases and 2 bases, with 7 bases remaining between them. CDR3 length: 15 residues. Per germline, CDR1 LNHDA and CDR2 SQIVND (reference sequence). CDR3 sequence: CASSIPFTGANVLTF. The DNA for the CDR3 is TGTGCCAGTAGTATACCTTTTACTGGGGCCAACGTCCTGACTTTC. The full variable domain, its missing parts supplied by reference TRBV19 and TRBJ2-6, is DGGITQSPKYLFRKEGQNVTLSCEQNLNHDAMYWYRQDPGQGLRLIYYSQIVNDFQKGDIAEGYSVSREKKESFPLTVTSAQKNPTAFYLCASSIPFTGANVLTFGAGSRLTVL.

V is TRBV4-3 and J is TRBJ1-1; 7 positions agree with TRBD1. This CDR3 region has 13 residues. Losses at the gene ends were 8 bases for V and 2 bases for J; bases not matched to a gene: 5. The germline V gene has CDR1 LGHNA and CDR2 YSLEER. CDR3 residues: CASRGTANTEAFF. The DNA for the CDR3 is TGCGCCAGCCGCGGGACAGCTAACACTGAAGCTTTCTTT.

The J gene is TRBJ1-2, the V gene TRBV27, with 7 nucleotides matching TRBD1. The CDR3 runs to 18 residues. The germline V gene has CDR1 MNHEY and CDR2 SMNVEV (reference sequence). With V trimmed by 6 bases and J by 5 bases, 21 bases remained unmatched. CDR3 region: CASSLLGTDPQNPYGYTF. The CDR3 region has the DNA TGTGCCAGCAGCCTATTGGGGACAGACCCCCAGAACCCATATGGCTACACCTTC.

On this clone itself: Other DNA sequences within the sample encode an identical CDR3. The rearrangement uses TRBV27 and TRBJ1-4; D not resolved. This CDR3 spans 14 amino acids. Germline V gene data show CDR1 as MNHEY and CDR2 as SMNVEV (reference sequence). Trimming left V 2 bases short and J 5 bases short, with 9 bases between. CDR3 sequence reads: CASSLAGSNEKLFF. Here the CDR3 DNA reads TGTGCCAGCAGTTTAGCGGGGTCCAATGAAAAACTGTTTTTT.

The chain employs TRBV7-8 and TRBJ2-7, with D tentatively TRBD2 (5 bases). From germline, CDR1 is SGHVS and CDR2 FQNEAQ. The CDR3 extends over 13 amino acids. V shed 9 bases and J shed 2 bases, with 14 bases lying between them. CDR3 sequence (DNA): TGTGCCAGTATGAGCGGACGGACCTACGAGCAGTACTTC. The encoded protein is CASMSGRTYEQYF.

This rearrangement joins TRBV9 to TRBJ1-1; TRBD1 matches at 8 bases. V dropped 4 bases and J dropped 6; count of bases not matched to a gene: 8. CDR1 is SGDLS, CDR2 YYNGEE, per germline. The length of the CDR3 is 14 residues. DNA for the CDR3: TGTGCCAGCAGCAATAGCCCAGGGGGCTCTGAAGCTTTCTTT. Encoded protein: CASSNSPGGSEAFF.

As DNA, the CDR3 is TGTGCCAGCAGTTTCGGGGTCCTTGGGACCCAGTACTTC. Protein sequence: CASSFGVLGTQYF. The chain links TRBV27 to TRBJ2-5, with D possibly being TRBD2 (5 bases). From germline, CDR1 is MNHEY and CDR2 SMNVEV (reference sequence). V was shortened by 3 bases and J by 7 bases, with 12 bases between the two germline ends. This CDR3 is built from 13 residues.